This passage covers 11 T cell receptor beta chains from one sample sequenced in a study of blood T cell repertoires in COVID-19. Produced via immunoSEQ multiplex PCR; TCRdb's table is partial and in-frame only. The profile shows more than 200,000 clones, around 83% of them singletons. The sequenced material came from peripheral blood. These receptors all stem from a man aged 40-50 years with active or convalescent COVID-19.

The CDR3 reads CASTDSQITNTGELFF. CDR3 sequence (DNA): TGTGCCAGCACAGACAGTCAGATAACGAACACCGGGGAGCTGTTTTTT. J is TRBJ2-2 and V is TRBV7-9, with a weak D call TRBD1 (5 bases). Trimming removed 7 bases from V and 0 bases from J, with 15 bases in between. The CDR3 consists of 16 residues. Germline values: CDR1 SEHNR, CDR2 FQNEAQ (reference sequence).

This clone has just a few counts. The gene calls are TRBV7-9 and TRBJ2-7; tentative D call: TRBD1 (6 bases). Germline CDR1 is SEHNR and CDR2 is FQNEAQ (reference sequence). The V gene lost 2 bases and the J gene lost 1 base, with 12 bases spanning the gap. This CDR3 region has 15 residues. CDR3: CASSLRLGASYEQYF. CDR3 DNA sequence: TGTGCCAGCAGCTTACGACTGGGGGCGTCCTACGAGCAGTACTTC.

The J gene is TRBJ2-5, the V gene TRBV4-1; TRBD2 is a possible D gene (6 bases). Trimming stripped 8 bases from V and 4 bases from J, with 20 bases between. The CDR3 totals 15 residues. Germline CDR1 and CDR2: MGHRA and YSYEKL. The CDR3 DNA reads TGCGCCAGCCGCGCAATAGGGTCAGCGGGAGAGACCCAGTACTTC. Protein: CASRAIGSAGETQYF.

The V and J genes are TRBV24-1 and TRBJ1-2, with 10 bases lining up with TRBD1. The V and J ends lost 3 bases and 0 bases, in that order; junction bases with no gene match: 12. This CDR3 has 19 residues. Germline V gene lookup returns CDR1 KGHDR and CDR2 SFDVKD. The CDR3 DNA reads TGTGCCACCAGTGATCTACTCCACCGGGACAGGGGAGCTAACTATGGCTACACCTTC. The encoded protein is CATSDLLHRDRGANYGYTF.

The CDR3, as DNA: TGTGCCACCAGTGAAGAGGGCTGGACGCCCCAGCATTTT. Translated: CATSEEGWTPQHF. The genes are TRBV24-1 and TRBJ1-5; the D is unclear. The germline gives CDR1 KGHDR, CDR2 SFDVKD. This CDR3 spans 13 amino acids. Trimming took 4 bases from V and 9 from J, leaving 12 bases between them.

The chain has TRBV10-3 and TRBJ2-1; 9 nucleotides match TRBD1. The CDR3 length is 15 residues. Trimming cost V 5 bases and J 7 bases; bases outside gene matches: 9. Germline V gene lookup returns CDR1 ENHRY and CDR2 SYGVKD. The CDR3 spells CAISSGTGTLNEQFF. CDR3 coding DNA: TGTGCCATCAGTTCCGGGACAGGGACTTTGAATGAGCAGTTCTTC.

V and J are TRBV25-1 and TRBJ1-6, with a possible D match to TRBD1 (6 bases). The germline V gene encodes CDR1 MGHDK and CDR2 SYGVNS. The CDR3 covers 16 residues. Deletions cut 4 bases from V and 7 bases from J, with 17 bases between. The CDR3 nucleotides read TGTGCCAGCAGTGCCCCCCGGGGGGCGGGAAATTCACCCCTCCACTTT. Translation: CASSAPRGAGNSPLHF.

The chain is built from TRBV6-5 and TRBJ1-2; D is ambiguous. V was cut by 9 bases and J by 5 bases, with 16 bases left in between. Per the germline V gene, CDR1 is MNHEY and CDR2 is SVGAGI. The CDR3 consists of 13 residues. The CDR3 nucleotides read TGTGCCAGTCGTCGGGTTGAACGATATGGCTACACCTTC. This codes for CASRRVERYGYTF.

J is TRBJ1-5 and V is TRBV10-3; D is unresolved. The CDR3 is 13 amino acids. Germline V CDR1 and CDR2: ENHRY, SYGVKD. Trimming took 5 bases from V and 5 from J, leaving 10 bases between them. For the CDR3, the DNA is TGTGCCATCAGTTCCCCAGGTTATCAGCCCCAGCATTTT. Protein: CAISSPGYQPQHF.

The rearrangement uses TRBV5-4 and TRBJ2-1, with 9 bases identical to TRBD2. With 3 bases clipped from V and 6 bases from J, the junction kept 7 bases outside the gene matches. Germline V lookup: CDR1 SGHNT, CDR2 YYREEE (reference sequence). The CDR3 has 15 amino acids. DNA of the CDR3: TGTGCCAGCAGCTCGAGACTAGCGGTTATCAATGAGCAGTTCTTC. Translation gives CASSSRLAVINEQFF.

This clone has a handful of counts. This rearrangement joins TRBV11-2 to TRBJ2-7, with TRBD2 matching 9 bases. J was trimmed by 5 bases and V by 4 bases; bases with no gene match: 9. CDR3 length: 15 residues. CDR1 and CDR2 (germline): SGHAT, FQNNGV. The CDR3 DNA reads as TGTGCCAGCAGCTCCTTGGCGGGAGGGGTCCACGAGCAGTACTTC. It translates to CASSSLAGGVHEQYF.